What follows describes a single T cell receptor (beta chain). In this sample, this clone turned up once. Its antigen is not yet known. Per-base qualities were not stored, and no clone one base away is much larger. The entry originates in a study of cytomegalovirus exposure and HLA in healthy donors (dated by TCRdb to 2015 to 2018). Describing the broader study: According to a later analysis, one platform produced both the 120 validation repertoires and the 550 to 800 repertoires of the first cohort. The study aimed to test whether signatures of past pathogen exposure could be identified by cataloging public T cell receptors. A separate validation cohort of roughly 130 different subjects was used in addition to the approximately 610-subject first cohort. The study combined high-throughput TCR immunosequencing, statistical association of individual TCRs with disease status, and machine learning to predict cytomegalovirus infection status.

The library was obtained by the immunoSEQ multiplex PCR assay. Per the authors' processing: A statistical classification framework was developed to diagnose cytomegalovirus status using the catalog of TCR beta chain sequences. TCRdb took over this immuneACCESS table, retaining in-frame rearrangements with V and J assigned. Such tables are incomplete; in checked studies, under half of the missing clones stem from an unresolved V gene, and the remainder is unexplained. D and trimming come from the DNA, and the V and J calls and clone size come from that table. In this sample the table shows about 240,000 clones, approximately 83% of which occur a single time. 1.2% of the sample lies in the top ten. The CDR3 holds 17 amino acids from the cysteine to the phenylalanine. The DNA shown is the 51-base CDR3, in frame from base 1. After removal of 1 base from V and 0 bases from J, the junction retains 8 bases not matched to a gene. Based on the germline V gene (reference sequence), the CDR1 and CDR2 sequences are LNHDA and SQIVND.

Donors formed part of the validation cohort, which comprised approximately 130 subjects and was distinct from the first cohort of 666 subjects. The full study reports these points: The validation cohort had no HLA typing available for a later analysis, so co-occurrence within that cohort was assessed over all 120 repertoires. In a later analysis, TCRs clustered in the first cohort were found to also tend to co-occur in the approximately 120 validation repertoires, with 94% of cluster scores above 0. It was suggested by the authors that the approach could potentially be generalized to other disease states and immunological phenotypes. While some public TCRs were present in many individuals, most TCR sequences turned up only very rarely across donors. The classifier was reported to diagnose cytomegalovirus status with high specificity and sensitivity in both the original cohort and the validation cohort. In the study, around 150 TCR beta chains were listed as associated with cytomegalovirus. A few of the identified cytomegalovirus-associated TCR beta chains were confirmed in vitro to be specific for cytomegalovirus antigens.

This chain is built from TRBV19 and TRBJ1-1; 7 central nucleotides agree with TRBD1. The TCR originated in a woman aged 25 to 39 in good health and CMV-seropositive. The sample taken for sequencing was PBMCs. The CDR3: CASSIVGQRLLNTEAFF. Here is the DNA: TGTGCCAGTAGTATAGTGGGACAGCGCCTTCTGAACACTGAAGCTTTCTTT. The CDR3, completed at both ends by the reference TRBV19 and TRBJ1-1 genes, gives the full variable domain DGGITQSPKYLFRKEGQNVTLSCEQNLNHDAMYWYRQDPGQGLRLIYYSQIVNDFQKGDIAEGYSVSREKKESFPLTVTSAQKNPTAFYLCASSIVGQRLLNTEAFFGQGTRLTVV.